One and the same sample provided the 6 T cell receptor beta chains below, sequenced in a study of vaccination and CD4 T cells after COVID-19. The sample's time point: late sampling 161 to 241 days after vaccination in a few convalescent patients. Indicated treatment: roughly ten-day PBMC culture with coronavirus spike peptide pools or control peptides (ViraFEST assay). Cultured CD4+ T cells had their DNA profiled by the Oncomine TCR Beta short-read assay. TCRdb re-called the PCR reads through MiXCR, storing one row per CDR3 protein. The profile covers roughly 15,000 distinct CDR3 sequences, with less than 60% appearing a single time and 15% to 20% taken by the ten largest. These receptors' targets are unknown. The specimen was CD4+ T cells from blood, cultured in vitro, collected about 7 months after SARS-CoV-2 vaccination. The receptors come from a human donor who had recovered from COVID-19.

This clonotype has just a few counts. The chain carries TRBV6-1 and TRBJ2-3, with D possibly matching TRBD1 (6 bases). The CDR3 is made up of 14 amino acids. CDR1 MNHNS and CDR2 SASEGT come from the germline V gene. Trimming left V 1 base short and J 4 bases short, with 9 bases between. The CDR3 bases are TGTGCCAGCAGTGAAGATTGGGGGCCAGATACGCAGTATTTT. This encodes CASSEDWGPDTQYF.

The CDR3 nucleotides read TGTGCCAGCAGCCTCACCGGGTATAATTCACCCCTCCACTTT. Protein sequence: CASSLTGYNSPLHF. J is TRBJ1-6 and V is TRBV27; no reliable D call. In germline, CDR1 is MNHEY, CDR2 SMNVEV (reference sequence). This CDR3 has 14 amino acids. V was cut by 6 bases and J by 4 bases, with 10 bases left in between.

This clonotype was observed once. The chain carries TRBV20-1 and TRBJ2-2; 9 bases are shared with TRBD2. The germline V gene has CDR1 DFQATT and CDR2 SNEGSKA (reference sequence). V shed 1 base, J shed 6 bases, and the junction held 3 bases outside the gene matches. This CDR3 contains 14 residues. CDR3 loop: CSARGTSVSGELFF. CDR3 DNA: TGCAGTGCTAGAGGGACTAGCGTTTCCGGGGAGCTGTTTTTT.

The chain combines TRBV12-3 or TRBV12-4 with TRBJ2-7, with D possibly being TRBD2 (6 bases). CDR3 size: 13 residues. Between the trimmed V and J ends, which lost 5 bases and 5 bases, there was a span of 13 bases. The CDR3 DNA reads TGTGCCAGCAGTGAGCTAGCGCTGGACGAGCAGTACTTC. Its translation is CASSELALDEQYF.

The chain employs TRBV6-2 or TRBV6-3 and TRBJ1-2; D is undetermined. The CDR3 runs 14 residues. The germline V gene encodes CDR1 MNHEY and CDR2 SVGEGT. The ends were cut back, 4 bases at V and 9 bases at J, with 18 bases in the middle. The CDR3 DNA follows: TGTGCCAGCAGTTTGATGTCTAGTGGTCGGAGCTACACCTTC. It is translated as CASSLMSSGRSYTF.

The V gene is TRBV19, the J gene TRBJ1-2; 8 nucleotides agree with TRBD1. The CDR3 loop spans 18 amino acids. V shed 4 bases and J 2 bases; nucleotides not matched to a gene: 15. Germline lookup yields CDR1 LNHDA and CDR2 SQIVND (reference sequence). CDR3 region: CASSTQLRTGRSNYGYTF. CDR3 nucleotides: TGTGCCAGTAGTACCCAACTCCGGACAGGGAGGTCAAACTATGGCTACACCTTC.